This T cell receptor beta chain was obtained from a study of blood T cell repertoires in COVID-19. The overall study: COVID-19 samples from acute and convalescent phases originated in the United States, Italy and Spain. Sources were T cells, B-cell-depleted T cells, or PBMCs; the material itself was cDNA or gDNA.

There are 15 residues in the CDR3. Trimming cost V 3 bases and J 4 bases, with 12 bases left between them. Germline-derived CDR1 and CDR2 are SNHLY and FYNNEI. Per the authors' pipeline: Amplification of reference gene primers provided the estimated nucleated cell counts. Using immunoSEQ multiplex PCR, the repertoire was profiled, and TCRdb retains in-frame clones only, with some absent. V and J calls and clone size are as listed in that table; D and trimming were resolved from the DNA. The data show approximately 200,000 clones, roughly 80% seen once. The chain couples TRBV2 to TRBJ1-4; weak D call: TRBD1 (5 bases). The source of this sequence is a human donor in a cohort sampled during active COVID-19. The sequenced sample was peripheral blood. DNA of the CDR3: TGTGCCAGCAGTGAGGCCGGGGGGGTTAATGAAAAACTGTTTTTT. Amino acids: CASSEAGGVNEKLFF.